This T cell receptor beta chain was identified during a study of cytomegalovirus exposure and HLA in healthy donors. Points from the study as a whole: Most of the TCR beta V segments (in an earlier analysis) were productive either about 87% or about 30% of the time. An analysis was carried out later, and it reportedly showed fewer N-insertions in an Asian-associated ancestry cluster than the roughly 670-donor mean.

The PCR was carried out with 60 Vbeta primers and 13 Jbeta primers. Clones were sequenced by immunoSEQ multiplex PCR, and TCRdb holds only the in-frame ones, with some missing. Found here are about 200,000 clones, approximately 70% of them singletons; the top ten hold less than 3%. This clone was seen only a few times. Its specificity is unknown. Other DNA variants within this sample encode the same CDR3. This CDR3 region has 13 residues. Germline V CDR1 and CDR2: MNHEY, SMNVEV (reference sequence). V shed 3 bases, J shed 8 bases, and the junction held 5 bases outside the gene matches. The gene calls are TRBV27 and TRBJ1-2; 8 nucleotides agree with TRBD1. The sequencing sample was made of PBMCs. The clonotype comes from a man aged 40-50 years in good health and CMV-seropositive. The DNA of the CDR3 is TGTGCCAGCAGTTTCGACAGGGGAGGAGGCTACACCTTC. Residues: CASSFDRGGGYTF.